Reported below is one TCR beta chain. One Seattle source followed patients from active infection through their disease course. The data stem from a study of blood T cell repertoires in COVID-19. At the level of the study: COVID-19 samples, acute and convalescent, were from the United States, Italy and Spain.

Assay used: immunoSEQ multiplex PCR; TCRdb lists only in-frame clones, some missing. Of about 350,000 clones listed, around 90% are singletons. The clonotype comes from a man between 25 and 39 years old with COVID-19, enrolled during active disease. The sequenced sample consisted of peripheral blood.

The CDR3 bases are TGTGCCAGCAGTTTGAGGCGTAATCAGCCCCAGCATTTT. Its translation is CASSLRRNQPQHF. The rearrangement joins TRBV28 to TRBJ1-5; D is undetermined. The CDR3 spans 13 residues. Germline assignment: CDR1 MDHEN and CDR2 SYDVKM. The V end was cut by 3 bases, the J end by 4 bases, with 7 bases between.